The 30 T cell receptor beta chains given below trace back to one sample, sequenced in a study of T cells in Graves' hyperthyroidism and ophthalmopathy. Template material for amplifying TCR beta CDR3 regions consisted of RNA transcripts. HTBI primers were the set used in a first-round RT-PCR of the TCR CDR3. TCRdb ran MiXCR on the multiplex PCR reads and lists one entry per CDR3 protein. The sample comprises approximately 300,000 distinct CDR3 sequences, around 15% of which are singletons, and about 51% rests with the top ten. The sequenced sample was blood. These receptors were collected from a woman between 55 and 75 years old with Graves' ophthalmopathy.

CDR3 in amino acids: CASSLKGFSYNEQFF. DNA of the CDR3: TGTGCCAGCAGCTTGAAGGGCTTTTCCTACAATGAGCAGTTCTTC. The chain couples TRBV5-6 to TRBJ2-1; unclear D gene. CDR3 length equals 15 residues. CDR1 is SGHDT, CDR2 YYEEEE, per germline. V lost 1 base and J 1 base, leaving 9 bases between the germline ends.

This clonotype was detected many times. V is TRBV10-3 and J is TRBJ2-3; D remains ambiguous. V shed 6 bases and J shed 7 bases, with 17 bases lying between them. The CDR3 loop spans 14 amino acids. From germline, CDR1 is ENHRY and CDR2 SYGVKD. This CDR3 is CAISPPQDPHTQYF. The DNA for the CDR3 is TGTGCCATCAGCCCCCCACAAGACCCCCATACGCAGTATTTT.

This clonotype was observed many times. DNA for the CDR3: TGCAGCGTCGCAGGGAGACGGTCCGGGGAGCTGTTTTTT. It specifies CSVAGRRSGELFF. V gene TRBV29-1 combines with J gene TRBJ2-2; D could derive from TRBD1 or TRBD2 (5 bases each). CDR3 size: 13 residues. V lost 6 bases to trimming and J lost 6 bases, with 14 bases between them. Germline V gives CDR1 SQVTM, CDR2 ANQGSEA.

V and J are TRBV2 and TRBJ2-5; D unclear. Germline V lookup: CDR1 SNHLY, CDR2 FYNNEI. The CDR3 length is 13 residues. V lost 3 bases, J lost 5 bases, and 10 bases lay in between. In DNA form, the CDR3 reads TGTGCCAGCAGTGATGGGCAGTCGGAGACCCAGTACTTC. Translated, it gives CASSDGQSETQYF.

The gene calls are TRBV24-1 and TRBJ2-5; 10 bases line up with TRBD1. This CDR3 region has 16 residues. Germline values: CDR1 KGHDR, CDR2 SFDVKD. Germline trimming cut 3 bases from V and 4 bases from J; bases unmatched to any gene: 7. CDR3 coding DNA: TGTGCCACCAGTGATCTGACAGGGGGCGCGGTAGAGACCCAGTACTTC. This codes for CATSDLTGGAVETQYF.

This clonotype was seen ten or more times. CDR3 sequence reads: CASSLHKDNEQFF. DNA of the CDR3: TGTGCCAGCTCCCTCCACAAAGACAATGAGCAGTTCTTC. The chain couples TRBV18 to TRBJ2-1; D remains ambiguous. Trimming took off 6 bases at V and 5 bases at J, with 11 bases between the two ends. Germline CDR1 KGHSH, CDR2 LQKENI. This CDR3 spans 13 amino acids.

This chain joins TRBV14 and TRBJ2-1; 8 positions match TRBD1. V was pared by 0 bases and J by 7 bases, with 8 bases of the junction left unmatched. Germline-derived CDR1 and CDR2 are SGHDN and FVKESK. The CDR3 has 16 residues. The CDR3 bases are TGTGCCAGCAGCCAAGATTTAGGGCAGGGGGCTAATGAGCAGTTCTTC. Amino acid sequence: CASSQDLGQGANEQFF. Variable domain in full (rest from reference TRBV14 and TRBJ2-1): EAGVTQFPSHSVIEKGQTVTLRCDPISGHDNLYWYRRVMGKEIKFLLHFVKESKQDESGMPNNRFLAERTGGTYSTLKVQPAELEDSGVYFCASSQDLGQGANEQFFGPGTRLTVL.

This clonotype was counted ten times or more. The J gene is TRBJ1-6, the V gene TRBV7-9; D remains ambiguous. The CDR3 consists of 14 residues. The V end lost 0 bases, the J end lost 7 bases, and 7 bases lay between the germline ends. Germline V CDR1 and CDR2: SEHNR, FQNEAQ (reference sequence). DNA for the CDR3: TGTGCCAGCAGCTTAGCGGGCCCGAATTCACCCCTCCACTTT. It codes for CASSLAGPNSPLHF.

This clonotype came up many times. This chain's CDR3 is CASSLAAQNTEAFF. The CDR3 region has the DNA TGTGCCAGCAGCTTAGCGGCGCAGAACACTGAAGCTTTCTTT. The chain joins TRBV7-8 to TRBJ1-1; D unresolved. Trimming removed 0 bases from V and 1 base from J, with 6 bases in between. CDR1 is SGHVS and CDR2 is FQNEAQ in the germline V gene. The CDR3 is 14 residues long.

This clonotype was counted between two and nine times. This chain links TRBV24-1 with TRBJ2-5, with D possibly matching TRBD2 (6 bases). The V gene's germline CDR1 is KGHDR and CDR2 SFDVKD. The CDR3 spans 13 residues. The V end lost 10 bases, the J end lost 5 bases, and 16 bases lay between the germline ends. CDR3 amino acids: CATAVAGIETQYF. In nucleotides, the CDR3 is TGTGCCACGGCAGTTGCGGGGATTGAGACCCAGTACTTC.

The sample holds many counts of this clonotype. The CDR3: CASSISWELFF. DNA of the CDR3: TGTGCCAGCAGTATCTCCTGGGAGCTGTTTTTT. The J gene is TRBJ2-2, the V gene TRBV28; D gene unclear. Trimming cost V 5 bases and J 9 bases, with 7 bases left between them. The germline V gene has CDR1 MDHEN and CDR2 SYDVKM. The CDR3 runs to 11 residues. The whole variable domain, remainder taken from reference TRBV28 and TRBJ2-2, is DVKVTQSSRYLVKRTGEKVFLECVQDMDHENMFWYRQDPGLGLRLIYFSYDVKMKEKGDIPEGYSVSREKKERFSLILESASTNQTSMYLCASSISWELFFGEGSRLTVL.

The V gene is TRBV12-3 or TRBV12-4, the J gene TRBJ1-1; TRBD1 matches at 9 bases. CDR3 length equals 14 residues. V trimming: 9 bases; J trimming: 6 bases; junction bases outside the gene matches: 11. CDR3 sequence reads: CASRRDRVLPEAFF. CDR3 nucleotide sequence: TGTGCCAGTCGCCGGGACAGGGTACTTCCTGAAGCTTTCTTT.

This clonotype was detected many times. V gene TRBV7-8 combines with J gene TRBJ2-2; TRBD2 is a possible D gene (6 bases). The CDR3 has 16 amino acids. Germline-derived CDR1 and CDR2 are SGHVS and FQNEAQ. V was shortened by 5 bases and J by 2 bases, with 15 bases between the two germline ends. The CDR3 spells CASSPLGGLNTGELFF. The DNA of the CDR3 is TGTGCCAGCAGCCCCCTGGGGGGTTTAAACACCGGGGAGCTGTTTTTT.

The sample holds many counts of this clonotype. The chain links TRBV15 to TRBJ2-3; TRBD2 aligns across 12 bases. Trimming took 0 bases from V and 4 from J; bases not matched to a gene: 8. This CDR3 region has 18 residues. The germline V gene encodes CDR1 LNHNV and CDR2 YYDKDF (reference sequence). The CDR3 nucleotides are TGTGCCACCAGCAGAGATGATCCTAGCGGGAGGGCGGCAGATACGCAGTATTTT. The encoded protein is CATSRDDPSGRAADTQYF.

This clonotype was counted at least ten times. The chain carries TRBV28 and TRBJ2-7; no clear D gene. Germline CDR1 MDHEN, CDR2 SYDVKM. V lost 10 bases and J 4 bases, leaving 11 bases between the germline ends. The CDR3 runs 11 residues. The chain's CDR3 is CATTSGYEQYF. DNA of the CDR3: TGTGCCACCACAAGTGGGTACGAGCAGTACTTC.

This chain uses TRBV27 with TRBJ2-7; the D gene is possibly TRBD1 (6 bases). Trimming left V 3 bases short and J 5 bases short, with 11 bases between. The germline V gene has CDR1 MNHEY and CDR2 SMNVEV (reference sequence). The CDR3 spans 13 residues. CDR3 in amino acids: CASSFAGEDEQYF. DNA of the CDR3: TGTGCCAGCAGTTTTGCAGGGGAAGACGAGCAGTACTTC.

This clonotype was observed at least ten times. CDR3 amino acids: CASSQTGDGYTF. The CDR3, as DNA: TGTGCCAGCAGCCAAACAGGGGACGGCTACACCTTC. The rearrangement links TRBV2 to TRBJ1-2; TRBD1 matches 7 bases. The CDR3 is 12 amino acids. Losses at the gene ends were 6 bases for V and 8 bases for J; bases not matched to a gene: 6. Germline CDR1 is SNHLY and CDR2 is FYNNEI.

This clonotype was observed a few times. The chain is built from TRBV4-3 and TRBJ2-3; 7 bases are shared with TRBD2. The CDR3 has 16 residues. The V gene's germline CDR1 is LGHNA and CDR2 YSLEER. V lost 3 bases, J lost 3 bases, and 9 bases stayed unmatched. CDR3 residues: CASSQLAGVGTDTQYF. As DNA, the CDR3 is TGCGCCAGCAGCCAGCTGGCGGGAGTCGGGACAGATACGCAGTATTTT.

Comments on this clonotype: This may be a read error, as it is one base from a much larger clone. This chain joins TRBV28 and TRBJ2-4; no clear D gene. Germline CDR1 and CDR2: MDHEN and SYDVKM. This CDR3 region has 12 residues. The CDR3, as DNA: TGTGTCAGCGCCCTAGCCAAAAACATTCAGTACTTC. Its translation: CVSALAKNIQYF.

This clonotype was seen repeatedly, ten times or more. The rearrangement links TRBV6-2 or TRBV6-3 to TRBJ1-1; D may be TRBD1 (6 bases). Trimming pared 6 bases from V and 0 bases from J, leaving 17 bases between. This CDR3 region has 16 residues. Germline V lookup: CDR1 MNHEY, CDR2 SVGEGT. CDR3 region: CASRPIYREVNTEAFF. CDR3 sequence (DNA): TGTGCCAGCAGACCTATCTACAGGGAGGTGAACACTGAAGCTTTCTTT.

There are many counts of this clonotype. The rearrangement joins TRBV28 to TRBJ2-3, with a weak D call TRBD2 (5 bases). Trimming shortened V by 2 bases and J by 6 bases, and 6 bases separated the two germline ends. The CDR3 is 12 residues long. In germline, CDR1 is MDHEN, CDR2 SYDVKM. The DNA of the CDR3 is TGTGCCAGCAGTTTACGAGGGGATACGCAGTATTTT. It is translated as CASSLRGDTQYF. Combining the CDR3 with reference TRBV28 and TRBJ2-3 gives the whole variable domain DVKVTQSSRYLVKRTGEKVFLECVQDMDHENMFWYRQDPGLGLRLIYFSYDVKMKEKGDIPEGYSVSREKKERFSLILESASTNQTSMYLCASSLRGDTQYFGPGTRLTVL.

Concerning this clonotype: Mismatch with germline at one junction end may stem from a read error. The chain has TRBV7-7 and TRBJ2-5; tentatively, D is TRBD1 or TRBD2 (6 bases each). The germline gives CDR1 SSHAT, CDR2 FNYEAQ (reference sequence). CDR3 length: 15 residues. This CDR3 reads CASSSAGVGRETQYF. The CDR3 nucleotides read TGTGCTAGCAGCTCCGCAGGGGTAGGGAGGGAGACCCAGTACTTC.

This clonotype came up many times. This sequence joins TRBV11-3 and TRBJ2-5; D ambiguous. The CDR3 is 14 residues long. Per germline, CDR1 SGHNT and CDR2 YENEEA. V was clipped by 4 bases and J by 0 bases, with 9 bases between them. CDR3 in DNA: TGTGCCAGCAGCTCTTGGACGGACCAAGAGACCCAGTACTTC. As protein: CASSSWTDQETQYF. Looking up the rest from reference TRBV11-3 and TRBJ2-5 gives the full variable domain: EAGVVQSPRYKIIEKKQPVAFWCNPISGHNTLYWYLQNLGQGPELLIRYENEEAVDDSQLPKDRFSAERLKGVDSTLKIQPAELGDSAVYLCASSSWTDQETQYFGPGTRLLVL.

This chain connects TRBV27 to TRBJ1-5, with TRBD1 as a possible D gene (5 bases). V lost 5 bases and J 6 bases, leaving 23 bases between the germline ends. Per germline, CDR1 MNHEY and CDR2 SMNVEV (reference sequence). This CDR3 comprises 17 residues. This CDR3 is CASSRTLSSGQIQPQHF. The CDR3, as DNA: TGTGCCAGCAGTCGTACCCTCAGCAGCGGACAAATTCAGCCCCAGCATTTT.

The table lists this clonotype with many counts. The rearrangement links TRBV27 to TRBJ2-3, with D perhaps TRBD2 (6 bases). V lost 4 bases to trimming and J lost 0 bases, with 14 bases between them. Germline values: CDR1 MNHEY, CDR2 SMNVEV (reference sequence). This CDR3 is built from 16 residues. The CDR3 DNA reads TGTGCCAGCAGTTACGCGGGGATATCTAGCACAGATACGCAGTATTTT. Amino acids: CASSYAGISSTDTQYF.

This clonotype was found many times. V is TRBV7-2 and J is TRBJ2-3; D ambiguous. Germline values: CDR1 SGHTA, CDR2 FQGNSA. The CDR3 runs 14 residues. The germline V and J ends were trimmed by 5 bases and 1 base, with 10 bases remaining between them. The CDR3 DNA sequence: TGTGCCAGCAGCCCTATTTCGGGCACAGATACGCAGTATTTT. Its translation: CASSPISGTDTQYF.

The chain has TRBV7-2 and TRBJ1-4; 8 nucleotides match TRBD1. Trimming cost V 3 bases and J 8 bases; bases outside gene matches: 5. Germline V lookup: CDR1 SGHTA, CDR2 FQGNSA. This CDR3 spans 14 amino acids. The CDR3: CASSFRGRKEKLFF. CDR3 in DNA: TGTGCCAGCAGCTTCAGGGGGCGTAAGGAAAAACTGTTTTTT. The full variable domain, rest sourced from reference TRBV7-2 and TRBJ1-4, is GAGVSQSPSNKVTEKGKDVELRCDPISGHTALYWYRQSLGQGLEFLIYFQGNSAPDKSGLPSDRFSAERTGGSVSTLTIQRTQQEDSAVYLCASSFRGRKEKLFFGSGTQLSVL.

Worth noting for this clonotype: A read error may explain this, as a much larger clone is one base away. Written as DNA, the CDR3 is TGCGCCAGCAGGGTAGGGGACGCCTACGAGCAGTACTTC. Amino acid sequence: CASRVGDAYEQYF. V and J are TRBV5-1 and TRBJ2-7; tentatively, D is TRBD1 or TRBD2 (5 bases each). From germline, CDR1 is SGHRS and CDR2 YFSETQ. The CDR3 consists of 13 residues. Between the trimmed V and J ends, which lost 5 bases and 2 bases, there was a span of 11 bases.

This clonotype occurred many times. This chain links TRBV11-3 with TRBJ2-2, with D hard to call. V was shortened by 2 bases and J by 6 bases, with 7 bases between the two germline ends. Germline lookup yields CDR1 SGHNT and CDR2 YENEEA. This CDR3 region has 13 residues. The CDR3 nucleotides are TGTGCCAGCAGCTTAATATCGTCCGGGGAGCTGTTTTTT. It encodes CASSLISSGELFF.

This clonotype was picked up many times. This sequence joins TRBV3-2 and TRBJ1-1. TRBV3-2 is listed as a pseudogene. There are 16 residues in the CDR3. CDR3 coding DNA: TGTGCCAGCAGCCAAGTTCCTGGGGGGATGAACACTGAAGCTTTCTTT. This translates into CASSQVPGGMNTEAFF.